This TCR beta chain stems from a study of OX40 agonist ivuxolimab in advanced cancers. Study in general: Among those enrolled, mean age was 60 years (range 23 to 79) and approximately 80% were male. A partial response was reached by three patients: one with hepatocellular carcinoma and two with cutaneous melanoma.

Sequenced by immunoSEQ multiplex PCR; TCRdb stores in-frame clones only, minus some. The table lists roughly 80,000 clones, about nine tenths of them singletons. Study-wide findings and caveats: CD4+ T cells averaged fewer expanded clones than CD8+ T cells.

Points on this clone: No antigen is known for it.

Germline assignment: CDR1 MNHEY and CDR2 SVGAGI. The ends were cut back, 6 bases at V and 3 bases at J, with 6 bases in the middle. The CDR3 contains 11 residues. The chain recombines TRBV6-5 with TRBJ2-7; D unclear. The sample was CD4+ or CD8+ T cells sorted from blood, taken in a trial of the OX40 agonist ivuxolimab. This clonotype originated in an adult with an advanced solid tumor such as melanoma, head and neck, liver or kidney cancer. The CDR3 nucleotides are TGTGCCAGCAGGCAGAACTACGAGCAGTACTTC. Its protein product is CASRQNYEQYF.